This TCR beta chain was sequenced for a study of tumor-infiltrating lymphocytes in primary liver carcinoma. The CDR3 extends over 13 residues, inclusive of both ends. Germline lookup yields CDR1 SQVTM and CDR2 ANQGSEA. TCR beta cDNA came from 400 to 500 ng total RNA, primed with a constant-region primer. Generation of the TCR beta libraries relied on three nested multiplex PCR rounds using slightly modified ARM-PCR. Use of TRBV1-TRBV30 forward primers with a C-beta reverse primer characterized the first two PCR rounds, which lasted nine to eleven cycles each. TCRdb recomputed calls from the multiplex PCR reads with MiXCR, one row per CDR3 protein. Of some 46,000 distinct CDR3 sequences listed, roughly 80% are singletons. For each extraction, RNA and DNA were obtained together from 20-30 mg of unsorted bulk tissue. Worth noting for this clonotype: The limits of the CDR3 on the DNA are not certain, so only TCRdb's listed CDR3 is given.

The clonotype originates from a woman aged 25 to 39 with primary liver carcinoma and hepatitis B virus infection. Sample: tumor-adjacent normal liver tissue. The chain links TRBV29-1 to TRBJ2-3; no DNA check was done on the table's D call, TRBD1. The CDR3 reads CGVGQGATDTKYF.